This T cell receptor beta chain derives from a study of OX40 agonist ivuxolimab in advanced cancers. Study-wide points: Partial responders treated at 0.1-3.0 mg/kg exhibited clonal expansion among the lowest measured. CD4+ and CD8+ T cells in blood underwent clonal expansion by week 6 at 0.1 to 3.0 mg/kg. The average count of expanded clones was higher among CD8+ T cells than among CD4+.

The CDR3 has 15 amino acids. Trimming at V came to 3 bases and at J to 7 bases, leaving 7 bases not matched to a gene. The germline gives CDR1 KGHSH, CDR2 LQKENI. TCRdb keeps only in-frame clones here, not all; method: immunoSEQ multiplex PCR. The repertoire has 70,000 to 95,000 clones, 85% to 90% of them found once; the top ten carry about 0.76%. This clone came up a few times. Antigen: not known. This specimen consisted of CD4+ or CD8+ T cells sorted from blood, obtained in a trial of the OX40 agonist ivuxolimab. This sequence originates from an adult with an advanced solid tumor such as melanoma, head and neck, liver or kidney cancer. The chain combines TRBV18 with TRBJ1-5; 9 nucleotides match TRBD1. CDR3 nucleotides: TGTGCCAGCTCACCCGGACAGGGGCAACGGCAGCCCCAGCATTTT. Translating it yields CASSPGQGQRQPQHF.